This entry describes one T cell receptor (beta chain). The antigen is undetermined. V was clipped by 6 bases and J by 0 bases, with 12 bases between them. Germline CDR1 is DFQATT and CDR2 is SNEGSKA (reference sequence). The CDR3 sequence is 14 residues long. The data stem from a study of T cells after yellow fever vaccination. Study findings and constraints: High-abundance clonotypes from the bulk population could contaminate FACS-sorted repertoires.

TCRdb redid the calling of the 5' RACE reads with MiXCR, one entry per CDR3 protein. This table has roughly 300,000 distinct CDR3 sequences, about 8.3% appearing once. The specimen was PBMCs, collected roughly 46 days after the first yellow fever vaccination. V usage is TRBV20-1 and J usage is TRBJ1-5, with D hard to call. The TCR was taken from a man between 18 and 35 years old who received the YFV17D yellow fever vaccine. This chain's CDR3 is CSAPSTASNQPQHF. The CDR3 coding sequence is TGCAGTGCCCCTTCAACCGCTAGCAATCAGCCCCAGCATTTT.